This entry is about one TCR beta chain. Its target is unknown. A read error is possible here, since a much larger clone lies one base away. Because the CDR3's place on the DNA is in doubt, the DNA is left out and the CDR3 is given as listed by TCRdb. The source of the sample is a study of T cells in Graves' hyperthyroidism and ophthalmopathy. Whole-study results and caveats: Blood shared most expanded thyroid clonotypes above 0.001.

Amplified TCR beta CDR3 regions came from RNA transcripts. The HTBI set primed first-round TCR CDR3 RT-PCR. From the multiplex PCR reads, TCRdb called clonotypes with MiXCR, one entry per CDR3 protein. The sample has over 400,000 distinct CDR3 sequences; roughly 14% are singletons. Clinical Activity Scores of at least 3, NOSPECS grades of at least 4 and durations under 3 months characterized ophthalmopathy patients. Clinicians diagnosed patients from clinical symptoms, serum thyroxine and TRAb, thyroid ultrasound and orbital computed tomography. Germline assignment: CDR1 LGHDT and CDR2 YNNKEL (reference sequence). The CDR3 spans 14 amino acids, including both terminal residues.

The chain couples TRBV3-1 to TRBJ1-1. Sequencing was performed on blood. This TCR was recovered from a man younger than 35 with Graves' ophthalmopathy. Here the CDR3 reads CASSQHFGNTEASF.